This T cell receptor (beta chain) was sequenced in a study of chemoradiotherapy in HPV16-positive cancers. Study-wide background: Two HPV16-positive patients' cells yielded candidate HPV-specific clones and common motifs.

About this clone: Its antigen is not known.

Repeated repertoire sampling spanned the course of chemoradiotherapy. V lost 1 base and J 4 bases, leaving 16 bases between the germline ends. This CDR3 comprises 16 residues. Germline-derived CDR1 and CDR2 are MNHNS and SASEGT. Study-level points and caveats: Candidate HPV-specific clones and E7-related TCR motifs grew in tumor during treatment.

Sequencing was performed with immunoSEQ multiplex PCR; in TCRdb, only in-frame clones are kept and a portion is missing. The data show more than 9,000 clones, approximately 85% seen once. Sequenced material: blood, taken from a patient who underwent chemoradiotherapy. The chain recombines TRBV6-1 with TRBJ1-2; D gene uncertain. This clonotype originated in a human donor with HPV-associated anogenital cancer. The CDR3 DNA sequence: TGTGCCAGCAGTGAAGGTTATGGCGACCCTGGCTATGGCTACACCTTC. Its translation: CASSEGYGDPGYGYTF.